This T cell receptor beta chain appears in the sequencing data of a study of shared clonotypes between healthy human individuals. The study's findings and limits: When naive CD4 clonotypes were compared across a few donors, 5% to 5.5% were shared.

Sequencing used immunoSEQ multiplex PCR; TCRdb keeps in-frame clones, though not all of them. The sample lists about 1.5 million clones; 95% to 99% were seen once. About this clone: Its antigen is not identified.

A CD45RA+ naive subset and a CD45RA-negative memory subset were split from CD4+ cells. V lost 6 bases and J lost 2; bases outside the gene matches: 3. The length of the CDR3 is 15 residues. Germline CDR1 reads MNHEY; CDR2 reads SVGAGI. The sequenced sample consisted of naive CD4+ T cells sorted from blood. The subset: CD45RA+ positively selected. This clonotype was sampled from a man aged 25-40 years in good health. The rearrangement joins TRBV6-5 to TRBJ2-2, with TRBD2 matching 10 bases. Here the CDR3 reads CASRGLAANTGELFF. CDR3 in DNA: TGTGCCAGCAGAGGACTAGCGGCAAACACCGGGGAGCTGTTTTTT.